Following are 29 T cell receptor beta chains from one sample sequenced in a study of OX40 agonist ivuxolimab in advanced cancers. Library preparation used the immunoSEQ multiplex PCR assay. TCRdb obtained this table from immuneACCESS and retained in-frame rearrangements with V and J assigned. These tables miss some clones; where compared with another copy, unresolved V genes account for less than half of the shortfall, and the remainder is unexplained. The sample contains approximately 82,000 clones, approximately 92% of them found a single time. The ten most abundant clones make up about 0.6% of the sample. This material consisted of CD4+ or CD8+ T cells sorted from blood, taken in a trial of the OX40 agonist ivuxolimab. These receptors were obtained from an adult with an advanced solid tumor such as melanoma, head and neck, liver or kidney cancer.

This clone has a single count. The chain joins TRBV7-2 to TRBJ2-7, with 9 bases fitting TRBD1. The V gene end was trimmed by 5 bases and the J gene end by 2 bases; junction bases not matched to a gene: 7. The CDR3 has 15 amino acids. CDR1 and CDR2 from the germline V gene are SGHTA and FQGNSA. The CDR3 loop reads CASSPTGGSAYEQYF. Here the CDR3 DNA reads TGTGCCAGCAGCCCTACAGGGGGCTCGGCCTACGAGCAGTACTTC.

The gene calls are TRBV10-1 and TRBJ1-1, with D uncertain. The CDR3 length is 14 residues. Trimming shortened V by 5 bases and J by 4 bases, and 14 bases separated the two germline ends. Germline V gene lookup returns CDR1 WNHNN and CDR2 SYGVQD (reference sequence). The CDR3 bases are TGCGCCAGCAGTTCGAACAGATACCTCACTGAAGCTTTCTTT. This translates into CASSSNRYLTEAFF.

DNA of the CDR3: TGCGCCAGCAGACAACATCCAGGCACAGATACGCAGTATTTT. Encoded protein: CASRQHPGTDTQYF. The rearrangement links TRBV5-1 to TRBJ2-3; D ambiguous. Germline CDR1 is SGHRS and CDR2 is YFSETQ. CDR3 length: 14 residues. The ends were cut back, 5 bases at V and 1 base at J, with 11 bases in the middle.

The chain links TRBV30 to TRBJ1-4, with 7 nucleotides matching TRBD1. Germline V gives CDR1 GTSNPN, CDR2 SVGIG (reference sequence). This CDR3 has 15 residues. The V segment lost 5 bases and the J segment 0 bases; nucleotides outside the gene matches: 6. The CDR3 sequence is CAWGGQSATNEKLFF. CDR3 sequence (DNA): TGTGCCTGGGGGGGACAGTCTGCAACTAATGAAAAACTGTTTTTT.

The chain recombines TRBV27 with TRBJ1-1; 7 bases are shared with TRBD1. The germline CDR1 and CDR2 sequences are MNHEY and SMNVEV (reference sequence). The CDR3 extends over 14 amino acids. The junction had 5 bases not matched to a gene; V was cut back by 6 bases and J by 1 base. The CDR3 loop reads CASRPDRENTEAFF. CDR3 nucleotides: TGTGCCAGCAGACCCGACAGGGAGAACACTGAAGCTTTCTTT.

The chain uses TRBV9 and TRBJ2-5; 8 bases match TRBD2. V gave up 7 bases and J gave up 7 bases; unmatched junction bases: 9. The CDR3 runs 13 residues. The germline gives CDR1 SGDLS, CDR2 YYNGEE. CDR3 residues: CASSGPGGGTQYF. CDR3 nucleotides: TGTGCCAGCTCCGGCCCGGGAGGGGGGACCCAGTACTTC.

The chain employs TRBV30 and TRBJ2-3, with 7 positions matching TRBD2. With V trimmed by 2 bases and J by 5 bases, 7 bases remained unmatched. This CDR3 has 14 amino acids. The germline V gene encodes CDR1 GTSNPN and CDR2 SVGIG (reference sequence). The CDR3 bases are TGTGCCTGGAGTAGAGGGAGGGCCAAAGATACGCAGTATTTT. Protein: CAWSRGRAKDTQYF.

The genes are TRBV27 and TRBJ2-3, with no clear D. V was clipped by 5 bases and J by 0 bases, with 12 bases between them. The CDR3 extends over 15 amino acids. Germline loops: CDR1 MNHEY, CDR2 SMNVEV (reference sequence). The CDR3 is CASSPRISSTDTQYF. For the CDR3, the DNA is TGTGCCAGCAGTCCCAGAATCTCTAGCACAGATACGCAGTATTTT.

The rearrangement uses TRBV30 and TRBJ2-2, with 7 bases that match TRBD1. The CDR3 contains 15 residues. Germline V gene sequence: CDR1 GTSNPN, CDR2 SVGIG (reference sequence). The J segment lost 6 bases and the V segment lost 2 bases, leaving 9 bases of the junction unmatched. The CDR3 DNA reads TGTGCCTGGAGTATTCTTGACAGGGAAGCCGGGGAGCTGTTTTTT. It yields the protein CAWSILDREAGELFF. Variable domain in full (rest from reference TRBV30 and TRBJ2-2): SQTIHQWPATLVQPVGSPLSLECTVEGTSNPNLYWYRQAAGRGLQLLFYSVGIGQISSEVPQNLSASRPQDRQFILSSKKLLLSDSGFYLCAWSILDREAGELFFGEGSRLTVL.

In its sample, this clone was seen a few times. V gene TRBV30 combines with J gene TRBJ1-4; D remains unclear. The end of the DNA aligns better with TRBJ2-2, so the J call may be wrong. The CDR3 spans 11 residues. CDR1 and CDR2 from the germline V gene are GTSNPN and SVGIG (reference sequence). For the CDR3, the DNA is TGTGCCTGTAGGTCCGTCCGGGAGCTGTTTTTT. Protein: CACRSVRELFF.

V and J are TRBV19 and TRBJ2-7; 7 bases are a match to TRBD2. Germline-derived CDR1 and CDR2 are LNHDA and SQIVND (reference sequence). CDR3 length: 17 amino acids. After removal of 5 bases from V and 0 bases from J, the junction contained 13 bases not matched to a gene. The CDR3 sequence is CASSSSGGGTSSYEQYF. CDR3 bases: TGTGCCAGTAGTTCCTCGGGCGGGGGTACTAGCTCCTACGAGCAGTACTTC.

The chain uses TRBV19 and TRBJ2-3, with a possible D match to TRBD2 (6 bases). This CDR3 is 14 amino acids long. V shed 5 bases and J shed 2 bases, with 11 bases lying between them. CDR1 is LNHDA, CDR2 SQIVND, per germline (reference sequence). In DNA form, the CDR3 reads TGTGCCAGTAGTGGGGAGGACCCCACAGATACGCAGTATTTT. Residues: CASSGEDPTDTQYF. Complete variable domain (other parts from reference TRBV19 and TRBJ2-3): DGGITQSPKYLFRKEGQNVTLSCEQNLNHDAMYWYRQDPGQGLRLIYYSQIVNDFQKGDIAEGYSVSREKKESFPLTVTSAQKNPTAFYLCASSGEDPTDTQYFGPGTRLTVL.

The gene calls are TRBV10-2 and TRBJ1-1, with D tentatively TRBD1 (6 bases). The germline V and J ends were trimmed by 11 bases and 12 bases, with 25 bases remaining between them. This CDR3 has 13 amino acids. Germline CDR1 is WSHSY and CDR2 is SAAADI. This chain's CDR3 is CASSWIRDKESFF. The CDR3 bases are TGCGCCTCCTCCTGGATTCGGGACAAGGAGTCTTTCTTT.

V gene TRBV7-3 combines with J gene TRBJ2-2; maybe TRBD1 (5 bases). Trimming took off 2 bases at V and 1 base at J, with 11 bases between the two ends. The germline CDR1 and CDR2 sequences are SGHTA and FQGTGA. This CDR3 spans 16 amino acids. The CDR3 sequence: CASSLRWTKNTGELFF. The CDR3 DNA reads TGTGCCAGCAGCTTACGCTGGACAAAGAACACCGGGGAGCTGTTTTTT.

CDR3 sequence: CATNAGGDIQYF. CDR3 nucleotides: TGTGCCACCAACGCGGGGGGGGACATTCAGTACTTC. The V call is TRBV10-3, the J call TRBJ2-4, with 9 positions matching TRBD2. V lost 10 bases and J lost 8; bases outside the gene matches: 6. The V gene's germline CDR1 is ENHRY and CDR2 SYGVKD. The CDR3 loop spans 12 amino acids.

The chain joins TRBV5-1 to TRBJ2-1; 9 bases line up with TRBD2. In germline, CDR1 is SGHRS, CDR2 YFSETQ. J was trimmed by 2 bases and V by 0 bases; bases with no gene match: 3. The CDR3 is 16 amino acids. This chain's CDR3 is CASSLGGGATYNEQFF. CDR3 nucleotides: TGCGCCAGCAGCTTGGGCGGGGGGGCCACCTACAATGAGCAGTTCTTC.

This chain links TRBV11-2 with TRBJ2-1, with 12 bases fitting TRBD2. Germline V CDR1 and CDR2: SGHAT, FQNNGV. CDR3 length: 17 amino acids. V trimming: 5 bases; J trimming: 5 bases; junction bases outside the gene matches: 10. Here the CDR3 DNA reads TGTGCCAGCAGCATACAACCTAGCGGGGGGGCCCACAATGAGCAGTTCTTC. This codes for CASSIQPSGGAHNEQFF.

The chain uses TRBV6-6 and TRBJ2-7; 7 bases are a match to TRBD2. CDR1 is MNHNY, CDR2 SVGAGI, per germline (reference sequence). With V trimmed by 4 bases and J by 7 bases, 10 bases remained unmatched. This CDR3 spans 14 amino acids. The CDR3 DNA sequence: TGTGCCAGCAGTTCCCTCAGCGGGACGGGTGAGCAGTACTTC. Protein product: CASSSLSGTGEQYF.

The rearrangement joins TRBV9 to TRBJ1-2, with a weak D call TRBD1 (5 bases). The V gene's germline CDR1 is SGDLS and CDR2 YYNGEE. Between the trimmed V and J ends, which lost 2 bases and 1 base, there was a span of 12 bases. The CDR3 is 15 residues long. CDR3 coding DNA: TGTGCCAGCAGCGTTTTACAGGATGGTAACTATGGCTACACCTTC. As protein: CASSVLQDGNYGYTF.

The CDR3 DNA reads as TGTGCCTGGAGAGCCCCGGGACTAGCGGGGAGCCACCCTGAGACCCAGTACTTC. As protein: CAWRAPGLAGSHPETQYF. This chain uses TRBV30 with TRBJ2-5, with 13 bases that match TRBD2. The CDR3 runs 18 residues. Per the germline V gene, CDR1 is GTSNPN and CDR2 is SVGIG (reference sequence). Trimming removed 3 bases from V and 5 bases from J; junction bases left unmatched: 15.

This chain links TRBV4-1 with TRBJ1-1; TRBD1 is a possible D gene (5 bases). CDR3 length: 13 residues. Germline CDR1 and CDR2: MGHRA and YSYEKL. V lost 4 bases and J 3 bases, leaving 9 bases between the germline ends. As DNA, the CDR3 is TGCGCCAGCAGCCCCGTAGGGGACACTGAAGCTTTCTTT. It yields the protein CASSPVGDTEAFF.

The CDR3 DNA sequence: TGTGCCTGGAGTGTACTAGCGGGCCTTCAGTACTTC. This gives the protein CAWSVLAGLQYF. The rearrangement uses TRBV30 and TRBJ2-4; 9 nucleotides agree with TRBD2. The V gene's germline CDR1 is GTSNPN and CDR2 SVGIG (reference sequence). The CDR3 totals 12 residues. Trimming cost V 0 bases and J 11 bases; bases outside gene matches: 2.

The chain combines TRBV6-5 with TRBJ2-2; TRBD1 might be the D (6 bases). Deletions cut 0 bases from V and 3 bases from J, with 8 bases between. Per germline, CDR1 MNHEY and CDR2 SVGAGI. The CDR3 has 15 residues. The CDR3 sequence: CASSYSRTDTGELFF. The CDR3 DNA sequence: TGTGCCAGCAGTTACTCGAGGACAGACACCGGGGAGCTGTTTTTT.

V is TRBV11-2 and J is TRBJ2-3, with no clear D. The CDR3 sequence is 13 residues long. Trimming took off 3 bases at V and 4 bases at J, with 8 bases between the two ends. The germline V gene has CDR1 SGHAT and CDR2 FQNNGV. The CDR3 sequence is CASSFAVPDTQYF. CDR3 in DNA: TGTGCCAGCAGCTTTGCTGTCCCAGATACGCAGTATTTT.

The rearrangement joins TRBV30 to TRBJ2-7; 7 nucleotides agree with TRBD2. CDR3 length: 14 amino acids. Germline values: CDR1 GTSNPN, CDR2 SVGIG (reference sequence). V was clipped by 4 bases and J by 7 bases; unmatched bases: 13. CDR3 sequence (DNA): TGTGCCTGGAACTCACTGGGGGGGATGCGGGAGCAGTACTTC. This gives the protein CAWNSLGGMREQYF.

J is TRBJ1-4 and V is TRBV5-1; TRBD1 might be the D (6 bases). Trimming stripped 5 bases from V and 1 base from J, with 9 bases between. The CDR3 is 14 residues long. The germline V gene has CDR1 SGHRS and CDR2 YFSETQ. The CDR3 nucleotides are TGCGCCAGCAGTCCAGGGGTAACTAATGAAAAACTGTTTTTT. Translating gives CASSPGVTNEKLFF.

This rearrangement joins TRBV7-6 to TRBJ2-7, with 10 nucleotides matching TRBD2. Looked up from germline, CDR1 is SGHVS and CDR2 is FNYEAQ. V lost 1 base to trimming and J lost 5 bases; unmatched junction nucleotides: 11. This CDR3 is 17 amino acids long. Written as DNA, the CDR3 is TGTGCCAGCAGCTTAGGGGCAGGAGCGGGAGGGCCGGACGAGCAGTACTTC. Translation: CASSLGAGAGGPDEQYF.

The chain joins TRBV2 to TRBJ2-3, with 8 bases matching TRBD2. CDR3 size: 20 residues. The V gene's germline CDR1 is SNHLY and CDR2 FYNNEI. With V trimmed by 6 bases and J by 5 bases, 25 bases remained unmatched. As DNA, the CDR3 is TGTGCCAGCAGCGCCGAGACCCGGGGATTTAGCGGGATCCCCGGAGATACGCAGTATTTT. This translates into CASSAETRGFSGIPGDTQYF. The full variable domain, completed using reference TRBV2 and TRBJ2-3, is EPEVTQTPSHQVTQMGQEVILRCVPISNHLYFYWYRQILGQKVEFLVSFYNNEISEKSEIFDDQFSVERPDGSNFTLKIRSTKLEDSAMYFCASSAETRGFSGIPGDTQYFGPGTRLTVL.

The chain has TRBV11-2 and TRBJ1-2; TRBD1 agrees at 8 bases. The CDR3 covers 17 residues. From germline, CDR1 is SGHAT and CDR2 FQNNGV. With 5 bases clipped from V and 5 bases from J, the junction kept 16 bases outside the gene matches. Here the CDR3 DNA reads TGTGCCAGCAGCCCCAGGGTTCCCGACAGGGGCAAGTATGGCTACACCTTC. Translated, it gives CASSPRVPDRGKYGYTF.